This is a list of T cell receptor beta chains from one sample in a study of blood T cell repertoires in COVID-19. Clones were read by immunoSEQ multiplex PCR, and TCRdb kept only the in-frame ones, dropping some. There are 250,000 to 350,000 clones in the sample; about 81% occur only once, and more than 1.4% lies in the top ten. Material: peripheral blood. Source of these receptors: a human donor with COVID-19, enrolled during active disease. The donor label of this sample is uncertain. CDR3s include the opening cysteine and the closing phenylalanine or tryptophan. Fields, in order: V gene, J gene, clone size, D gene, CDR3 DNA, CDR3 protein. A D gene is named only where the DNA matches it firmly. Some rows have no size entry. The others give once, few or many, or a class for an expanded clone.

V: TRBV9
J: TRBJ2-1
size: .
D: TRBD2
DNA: TGTGCCAGCAGCCCACGACTAGCGGGAGCGTTCAATGAGCAGTTCTTC
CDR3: CASSPRLAGAFNEQFF

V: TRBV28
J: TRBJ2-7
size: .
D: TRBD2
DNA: TGTGCCAGCGCCTTAAGGGCTAGCGGGCACTACGAGCAGTACTTC
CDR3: CASALRASGHYEQYF

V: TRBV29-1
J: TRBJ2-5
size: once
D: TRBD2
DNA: TGCAGCGTTCCCCGGGTAGCGGGGATCCAAGAGACCCAGTACTTC
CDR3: CSVPRVAGIQETQYF

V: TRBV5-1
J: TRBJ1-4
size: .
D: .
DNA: TGCGCCAGCAGCTTGGACCGGGACTTAACAACTAATGAAAAACTGTTTTTT
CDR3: CASSLDRDLTTNEKLFF

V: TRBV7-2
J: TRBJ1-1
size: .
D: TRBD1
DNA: TGTGCCAGCAGCTCCCGGACAGGGCTTCAAGCTTTCTTT
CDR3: CASSSRTGLQAFF

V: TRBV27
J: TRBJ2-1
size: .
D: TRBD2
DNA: TGTGCCAGCTCCGGACTAGCGGGAGGGAAAGTCAATGAGCAGTTCTTC
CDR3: CASSGLAGGKVNEQFF

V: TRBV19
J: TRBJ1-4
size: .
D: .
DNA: TGTGCCAGTAGTATAGAAAAGACAGCCGCAACTAATGAAAAACTGTTTTTT
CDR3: CASSIEKTAATNEKLFF

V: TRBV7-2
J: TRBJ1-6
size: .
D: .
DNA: TGTGCCAGCACAACGAGGACAGATAATTCACCCCTCCACTTT
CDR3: CASTTRTDNSPLHF

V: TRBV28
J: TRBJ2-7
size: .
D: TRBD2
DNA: TGTGCCAGCAGTTTATTGTTAGCGGGGACTTACGAGCAGTACTTC
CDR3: CASSLLLAGTYEQYF

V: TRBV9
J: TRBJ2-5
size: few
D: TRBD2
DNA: TGTGCCAGCAGCGTAGCTGTCGGGGGGATAGGAGAGACCCAGTACTTC
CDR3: CASSVAVGGIGETQYF

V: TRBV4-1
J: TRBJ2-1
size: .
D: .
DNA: TGCGCCAGCAGCCCGATAGGGGTTAGGACCCCTTACAATGAGCAGTTCTTC
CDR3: CASSPIGVRTPYNEQFF

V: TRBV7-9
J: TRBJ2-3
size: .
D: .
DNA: TGTGCCAGCAGCTCGGAGGGCCTTGGAGATACGCAGTATTTT
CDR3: CASSSEGLGDTQYF

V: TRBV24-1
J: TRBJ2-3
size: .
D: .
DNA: TGTGCCACCTCCAGTGAGGGGGGCACAGATACGCAGTATTTT
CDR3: CATSSEGGTDTQYF

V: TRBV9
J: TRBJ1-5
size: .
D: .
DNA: TGTGCCAGCAGCGTAGGCAGAAACAATCAGCCCCAGCATTTT
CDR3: CASSVGRNNQPQHF

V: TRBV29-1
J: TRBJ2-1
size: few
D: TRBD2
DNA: TGCAGCGTTGAGCAACCAGCGGGAGGGCACAATTACAATGAGCAGTTCTTC
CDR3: CSVEQPAGGHNYNEQFF

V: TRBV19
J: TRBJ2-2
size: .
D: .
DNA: TGTGCCAGTAGAATACTGAACACCGGGGAGCTGTTTTTT
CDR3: CASRILNTGELFF

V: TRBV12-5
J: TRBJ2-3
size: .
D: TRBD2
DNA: TGTGCTAGTGGTTTGGTCACTAGCGGGAGGGGAGATACGCAGTATTTT
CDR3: CASGLVTSGRGDTQYF

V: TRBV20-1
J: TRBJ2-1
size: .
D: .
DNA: TGCAGTGCCCCTAGGAGAGATGAGCAGTTCTTC
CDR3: CSAPRRDEQFF

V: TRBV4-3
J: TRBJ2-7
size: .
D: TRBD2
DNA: TGCGCCAGCAGCCTGCGACTAGCGGGAGCCCCCTACGAGCAGTACTTC
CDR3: CASSLRLAGAPYEQYF

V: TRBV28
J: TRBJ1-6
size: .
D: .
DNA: TGTGCCAGCAGTTCATCGGGACTTAGATATTCACCCCTCCACTTT
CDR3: CASSSSGLRYSPLHF

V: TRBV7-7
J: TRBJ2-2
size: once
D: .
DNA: TGTGCTAGCAGCTTACGCGGGCCACCTAACACCGGGGAGCTGTTTTTT
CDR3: CASSLRGPPNTGELFF

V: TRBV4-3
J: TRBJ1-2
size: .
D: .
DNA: TGCGCCAGCAGCCAAGACTCGGCTAACTATGGCTACACCTTC
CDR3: CASSQDSANYGYTF

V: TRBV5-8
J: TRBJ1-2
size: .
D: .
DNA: TGTGCCAGCAGCCAGGGTTTCACCAACTATGGCTACACCTTC
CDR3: CASSQGFTNYGYTF

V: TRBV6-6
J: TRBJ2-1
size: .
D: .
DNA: TGTGCCAGCAGTTACCTTGACAGCTACAATGAGCAGTTCTTC
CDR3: CASSYLDSYNEQFF

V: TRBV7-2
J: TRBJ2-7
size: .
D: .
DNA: TGTGCCAGCAGGTCAGGACAAACCTACGAGCAGTACTTC
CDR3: CASRSGQTYEQYF

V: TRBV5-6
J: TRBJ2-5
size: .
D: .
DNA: TGTGCCAGCAGCTTGGGGACAACCGGAGAGACCCAGTACTTC
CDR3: CASSLGTTGETQYF

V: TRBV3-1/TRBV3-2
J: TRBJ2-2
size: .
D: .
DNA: TGTGCCAGCAGCCAAGAACAGCGGTCGAACACCGGGGAGCTGTTTTTT
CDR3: CASSQEQRSNTGELFF

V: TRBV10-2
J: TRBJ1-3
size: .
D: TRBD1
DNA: TGCGCCAGCCTCGATCCTGGGACAGGGTTTGGAAACACCATATATTTT
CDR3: CASLDPGTGFGNTIYF

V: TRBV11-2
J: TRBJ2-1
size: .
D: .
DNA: TGTGCCAGCACCGAGAGCGGAACTTCCTACAATGAGCAGTTCTTC
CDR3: CASTESGTSYNEQFF

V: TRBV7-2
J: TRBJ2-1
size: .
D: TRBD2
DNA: TGTGCCAGCAGCCTGACGCGGGAGACCTACAATGAGCAGTTCTTC
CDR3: CASSLTRETYNEQFF

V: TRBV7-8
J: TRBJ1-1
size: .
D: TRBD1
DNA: TGTGCCAGCAGCTTAGTGCCAGGGCAGGGGGCAGACACTGAAGCTTTCTTT
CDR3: CASSLVPGQGADTEAFF

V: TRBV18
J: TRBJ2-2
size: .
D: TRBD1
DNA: TGTGCCAGCTCACAGCGACAGGGAGATCAAGCCGGGGAGCTGTTTTTT
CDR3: CASSQRQGDQAGELFF

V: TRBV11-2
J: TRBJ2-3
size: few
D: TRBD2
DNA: TGTGCCAGCAGCCCTCGGACTAGTTCGGATACGCAGTATTTT
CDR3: CASSPRTSSDTQYF

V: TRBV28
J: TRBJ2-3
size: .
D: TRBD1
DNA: TGTGCCAGCAGCCGCCCGGGACAGGGTTTCACAGATACGCAGTATTTT
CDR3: CASSRPGQGFTDTQYF

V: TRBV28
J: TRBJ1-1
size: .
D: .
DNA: TGTGCCAGCAGTTTACAGGGAGGCACTGAAGCTTTCTTT
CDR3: CASSLQGGTEAFF

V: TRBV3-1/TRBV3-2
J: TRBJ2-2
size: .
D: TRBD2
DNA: TGTGCCAGCAGCCGCGGTAGTGGGACTAGCGTCACCGGGGAGCTGTTTTTT
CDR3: CASSRGSGTSVTGELFF

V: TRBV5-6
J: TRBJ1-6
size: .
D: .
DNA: TGTGCCAGCAGCTTGGCCTCAGGGGTTCGGGATTCACCCCTCCACTTT
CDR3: CASSLASGVRDSPLHF

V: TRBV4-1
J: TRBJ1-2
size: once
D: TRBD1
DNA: TGCGCCAGCAGCCGACAGGGGCAGGGCTATGGCTACACCTTC
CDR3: CASSRQGQGYGYTF

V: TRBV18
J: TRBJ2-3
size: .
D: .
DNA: TGTGCCAGCTCACCTCGTGAGGGCACAGATACGCAGTATTTT
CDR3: CASSPREGTDTQYF

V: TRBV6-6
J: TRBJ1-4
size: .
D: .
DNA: TGTGCCAGCAGTTCCCCAGGCATTACTAATGAAAAACTGTTTTTT
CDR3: CASSSPGITNEKLFF

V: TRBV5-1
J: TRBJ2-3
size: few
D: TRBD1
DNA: TGCGCCAGCAGCGGACAGGGGAGGACAGATACGCAGTATTTT
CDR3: CASSGQGRTDTQYF

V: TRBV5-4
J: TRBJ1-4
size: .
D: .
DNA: TGTGCCAGCAGCCCCGCAGGCGATAATGAAAAACTGTTTTTT
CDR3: CASSPAGDNEKLFF

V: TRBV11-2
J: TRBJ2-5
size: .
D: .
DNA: TGTGCCAGCAGCTTAGGACAGCTCCAAGAGACCCAGTACTTC
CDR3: CASSLGQLQETQYF

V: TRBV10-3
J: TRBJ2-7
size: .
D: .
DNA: TGTGCCATCAGCCTCCCACTAGCAGGCGAGCAGTACTTC
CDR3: CAISLPLAGEQYF

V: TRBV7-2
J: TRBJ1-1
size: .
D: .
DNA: TGTGCCAGCAGCTTAATGAGGACAGCCAACACTGAAGCTTTCTTT
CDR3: CASSLMRTANTEAFF

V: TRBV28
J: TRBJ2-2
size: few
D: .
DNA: TGTGCCACCCGAAAGTCAGTGGGGGGCACCGGGGAGCTGTTTTTT
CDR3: CATRKSVGGTGELFF

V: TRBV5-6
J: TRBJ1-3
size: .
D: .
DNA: TGTGCCAGCAGCTCGGTCACCTCAGGAAACACCATATATTTT
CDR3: CASSSVTSGNTIYF

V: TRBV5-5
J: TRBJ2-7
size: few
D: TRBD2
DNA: TGTGCCAGCAGCCCCGTGACTAGCGGGACCAGTAACGAGCAGTACTTC
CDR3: CASSPVTSGTSNEQYF

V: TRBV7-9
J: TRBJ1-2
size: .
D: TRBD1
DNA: TGTGCCAGCAGCCTCGGGACAGGGGTCGTAGACTATGGCTACACCTTC
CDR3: CASSLGTGVVDYGYTF

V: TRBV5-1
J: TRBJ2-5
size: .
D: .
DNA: TGCGCCAGCAGCTACCCACAGGGAGAGACCCAGTACTTC
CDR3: CASSYPQGETQYF

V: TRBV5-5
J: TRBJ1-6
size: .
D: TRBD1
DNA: TGTGCCAGCAGCGCACAGGGGGATAATTCACCCCTCCACTTT
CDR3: CASSAQGDNSPLHF

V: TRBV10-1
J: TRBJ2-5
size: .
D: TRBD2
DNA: TGCGCCAGCAGTGAGGGGACTAGTGTTCAGGGAGGCCAGTACTTC
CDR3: CASSEGTSVQGGQYF

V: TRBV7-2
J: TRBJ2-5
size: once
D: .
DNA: TGTGCCAGCAGCCCAGGGGGCGGGGGGGTAGGAGAGACCCAGTACTTC
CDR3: CASSPGGGGVGETQYF

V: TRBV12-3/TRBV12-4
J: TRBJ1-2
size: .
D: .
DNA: TGTGCCAGCAGTTGGGCAGACCCTGGTGGCTACACCTTC
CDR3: CASSWADPGGYTF

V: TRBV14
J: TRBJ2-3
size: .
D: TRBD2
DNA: TGTGCCAGCAGCCAACTCTCTAGCGGCTTCAGGACAGATACGCAGTATTTT
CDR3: CASSQLSSGFRTDTQYF